This entry lists 8 T cell receptor beta chains sequenced from one sample in a study of control samples from healthy donors and cancer patients. Using immunoSEQ multiplex PCR, the repertoire was profiled, and TCRdb retains in-frame clones only, with some absent. The profile shows under 200,000 clones, approximately 94% of them singletons. The sequencing input was blood. The receptors here all came from a woman aged 40 to 49 in good health.

The rearrangement uses TRBV6-6 and TRBJ2-7, with 8 bases lining up with TRBD1. The J segment lost 4 bases and the V segment lost 0 bases, leaving 5 bases of the junction unmatched. This CDR3 is 15 amino acids long. Germline CDR1 MNHNY, CDR2 SVGAGI (reference sequence). In DNA form, the CDR3 reads TGTGCCAGCAGTTACTCGCGGACAGGGAAGTACGAGCAGTACTTC. Amino acid sequence: CASSYSRTGKYEQYF.

The chain has TRBV3-1 (or the pseudogene TRBV3-2) and TRBJ1-1; 10 bases match TRBD1. V gave up 4 bases and J gave up 3 bases; unmatched junction bases: 8. The germline CDR1 and CDR2 sequences are LGHDT and YNNKEL (reference sequence). The CDR3 is 16 residues long. CDR3 in amino acids: CASSLDRGLVDTEAFF. The CDR3 nucleotides read TGTGCCAGCAGCCTCGACAGGGGGCTAGTGGACACTGAAGCTTTCTTT.

The chain employs TRBV27 and TRBJ1-2, with unresolved D. From germline, CDR1 is MNHEY and CDR2 SMNVEV (reference sequence). The CDR3 spans 17 residues. V gave up 4 bases and J gave up 5 bases, with 23 bases separating them. This CDR3 reads CASSWTITATATYGYTF. Here the CDR3 DNA reads TGTGCCAGCAGTTGGACGATAACCGCGACCGCGACTTATGGCTACACCTTC.

This chain uses TRBV19 with TRBJ1-1, with no clear D. This CDR3 has 14 amino acids. The germline gives CDR1 LNHDA, CDR2 SQIVND (reference sequence). Trimming took 3 bases from V and 0 from J, leaving 8 bases between them. The CDR3 protein is CASSIGAMNTEAFF. CDR3 bases: TGTGCCAGTAGTATTGGAGCCATGAACACTGAAGCTTTCTTT. The entire variable domain, with the rest obtained from reference TRBV19 and TRBJ1-1, is as follows: DGGITQSPKYLFRKEGQNVTLSCEQNLNHDAMYWYRQDPGQGLRLIYYSQIVNDFQKGDIAEGYSVSREKKESFPLTVTSAQKNPTAFYLCASSIGAMNTEAFFGQGTRLTVV.

CDR3 region: CASSLMWEGEQFF. The CDR3 bases are TGTGCCAGCAGCTTAATGTGGGAAGGTGAGCAGTTCTTC. This sequence joins TRBV7-3 and TRBJ2-1; D not resolved. The CDR3 totals 13 residues. Germline CDR1 SGHTA, CDR2 FQGTGA. The V gene lost 1 base and the J gene lost 9 bases, with 10 bases spanning the gap.

The rearrangement uses TRBV28 and TRBJ1-1, with D hard to call. Germline V CDR1 and CDR2: MDHEN, SYDVKM. V gave up 7 bases and J gave up 1 base, with 4 bases separating them. CDR3 length: 11 amino acids. The CDR3 spells CASKGNTEAFF. The CDR3 nucleotides are TGTGCCAGCAAAGGGAACACTGAAGCTTTCTTT.

V usage is TRBV5-1 and J usage is TRBJ1-4, with 8 nucleotides matching TRBD1. V lost 4 bases, J lost 6 bases, and 8 bases stayed unmatched. CDR1 is SGHRS, CDR2 YFSETQ, per germline. This CDR3 comprises 15 residues. CDR3 in amino acids: CASSDGPGQDEKLFF. The CDR3 DNA reads TGCGCCAGCAGCGACGGGCCGGGACAGGATGAAAAACTGTTTTTT.

This chain connects TRBV7-2 to TRBJ1-1; D is undetermined. The CDR3 runs 12 residues. The V and J ends lost 1 base and 5 bases respectively, with 5 bases between them. The germline gives CDR1 SGHTA, CDR2 FQGNSA. Here the CDR3 DNA reads TGTGCCAGCAGCTTAGAACGGACTGAAGCTTTCTTT. Encoded protein: CASSLERTEAFF. The variable domain in full, completed from reference TRBV7-2 and TRBJ1-1, reads GAGVSQSPSNKVTEKGKDVELRCDPISGHTALYWYRQSLGQGLEFLIYFQGNSAPDKSGLPSDRFSAERTGGSVSTLTIQRTQQEDSAVYLCASSLERTEAFFGQGTRLTVV.